This TCR beta chain was retrieved from a study of T cell repertoires in cytomegalovirus infection. Study-wide background: Matching HLA type, along with CMV infection, was indicated by public TCR beta signatures. Study-wide results and limits: HLA-C-restricted CMV-specific TCR beta clonotypes prevailed in the ex vivo response.

A note on this clonotype: Its antigen is not identified.

TCRdb called the reads again in MiXCR, with one record for every CDR3 protein. This sample has roughly 230,000 distinct CDR3 sequences, with 22% found just once. Per the germline V gene, CDR1 is LNHDA and CDR2 is SQIVND (reference sequence). CDR3 length: 17 residues. V was trimmed by 7 bases and J by 2 bases, leaving 22 bases between them. The sample consisted of CD8+ T cells from PBMCs. The chain uses TRBV19 and TRBJ2-3; TRBD2 might be the D (5 bases). This TCR was recovered from a human donor in good health (CMV status not recorded). Some clones in this sample may be carry-over from other donors' samples. CDR3 DNA: TGTGCCAGTACCCCCGGAAACGGAGGATTATACACAGATACGCAGTATTTT. It codes for CASTPGNGGLYTDTQYF.